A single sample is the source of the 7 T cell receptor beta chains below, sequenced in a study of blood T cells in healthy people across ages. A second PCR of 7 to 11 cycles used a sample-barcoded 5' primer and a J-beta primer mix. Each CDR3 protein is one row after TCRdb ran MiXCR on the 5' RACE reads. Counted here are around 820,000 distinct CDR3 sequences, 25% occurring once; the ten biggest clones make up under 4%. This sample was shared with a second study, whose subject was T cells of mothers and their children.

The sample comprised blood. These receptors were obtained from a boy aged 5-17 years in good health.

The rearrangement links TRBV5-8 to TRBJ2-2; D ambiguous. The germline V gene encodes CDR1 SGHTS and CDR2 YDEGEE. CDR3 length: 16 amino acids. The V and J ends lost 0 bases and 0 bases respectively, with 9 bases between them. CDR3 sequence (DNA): TGTGCCAGCAGCTTGGCGGGTCTTACGAACACCGGGGAGCTGTTTTTT. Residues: CASSLAGLTNTGELFF.

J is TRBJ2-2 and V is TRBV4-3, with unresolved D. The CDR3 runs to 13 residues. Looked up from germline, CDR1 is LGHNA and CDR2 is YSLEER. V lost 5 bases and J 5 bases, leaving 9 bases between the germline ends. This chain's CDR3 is CASSGDKTGELFF. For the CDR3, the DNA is TGCGCCAGCAGCGGTGACAAGACCGGGGAGCTGTTTTTT.

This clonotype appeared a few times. CDR3 protein: CASKRTATGELFF. CDR3 nucleotide sequence: TGTGCCAGCAAACGGACAGCCACCGGGGAGCTGTTTTTT. The J gene is TRBJ2-2, the V gene TRBV2, with a possible D match to TRBD1 (6 bases). Germline V gene data show CDR1 as SNHLY and CDR2 as FYNNEI. V was clipped by 7 bases and J by 4 bases, with 10 bases between them. This CDR3 is built from 13 residues.

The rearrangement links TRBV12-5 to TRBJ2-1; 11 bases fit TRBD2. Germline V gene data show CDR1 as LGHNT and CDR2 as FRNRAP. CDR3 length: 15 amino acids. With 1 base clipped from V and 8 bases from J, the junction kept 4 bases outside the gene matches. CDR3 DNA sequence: TGTGCTAGTGGTTTGGGACTAGCGGGGAAGGATGAGCAGTTCTTC. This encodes CASGLGLAGKDEQFF.

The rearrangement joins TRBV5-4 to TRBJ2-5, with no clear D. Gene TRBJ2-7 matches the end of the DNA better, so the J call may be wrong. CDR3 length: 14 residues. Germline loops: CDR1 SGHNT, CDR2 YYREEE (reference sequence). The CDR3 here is CASSSDVSSYEQYF. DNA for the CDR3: TGTGCCAGCAGTTCGGACGTCAGCTCCTACGAGCAGTACTTC.

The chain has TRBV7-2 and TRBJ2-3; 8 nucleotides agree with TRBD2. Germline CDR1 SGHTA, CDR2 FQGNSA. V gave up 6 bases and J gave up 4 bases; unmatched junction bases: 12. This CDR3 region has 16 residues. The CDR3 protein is CASRLWTRGVADTQYF. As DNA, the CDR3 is TGTGCCAGCAGATTATGGACGCGGGGGGTCGCAGATACGCAGTATTTT.

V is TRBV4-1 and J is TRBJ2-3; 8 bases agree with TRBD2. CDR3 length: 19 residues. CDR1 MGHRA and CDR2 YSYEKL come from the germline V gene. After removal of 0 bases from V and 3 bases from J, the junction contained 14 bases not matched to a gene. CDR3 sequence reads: CASSQESRLPGGVTDTQYF. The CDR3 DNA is TGCGCCAGCAGCCAAGAATCTCGGCTTCCGGGAGGGGTTACAGATACGCAGTATTTT.